These 27 T cell receptor beta chains originate from one sample sequenced in a study of T cell changes during pregnancy in multiple sclerosis. The repertoire was sequenced with immunoSEQ multiplex PCR; TCRdb's copy has only in-frame clones and lacks some. The table includes about 68,000 clones, 91% detected once. Material: peripheral blood, obtained in the second trimester of pregnancy. All receptors derive from a female donor with multiple sclerosis, enrolled in a pregnancy study.

The V gene is TRBV29-1, the J gene TRBJ1-2; D might be TRBD1 (6 bases). Germline V gene sequence: CDR1 SQVTM, CDR2 ANQGSEA. V was shortened by 6 bases and J by 4 bases, with 12 bases between the two germline ends. The CDR3 loop spans 12 amino acids. The chain's CDR3 is CSVGGQSYGYTF. The CDR3 DNA follows: TGCAGCGTGGGCGGACAGTCCTATGGCTACACCTTC.

The CDR3 DNA is TGTGCCAGCAGCTTGGGGGAGGACAGGAGCACAGATACGCAGTATTTT. Its translation is CASSLGEDRSTDTQYF. The rearrangement uses TRBV5-4 and TRBJ2-3, with D tentatively TRBD1 (7 bases). There are 16 residues in the CDR3. Between the trimmed V and J ends, which lost 0 bases and 0 bases, there was a span of 11 bases. Germline V gene data show CDR1 as SGHNT and CDR2 as YYREEE (reference sequence).

This chain uses TRBV30 with TRBJ1-1; TRBD1 is a possible D gene (5 bases). Germline V lookup: CDR1 GTSNPN, CDR2 SVGIG (reference sequence). V gave up 2 bases and J gave up 1 base, with 17 bases separating them. This CDR3 comprises 16 residues. The CDR3 bases are TGTGCCTGGAGTCGGGATCTTAACGGGGGGAACACTGAAGCTTTCTTT. This translates into CAWSRDLNGGNTEAFF.

This rearrangement joins TRBV11-2 to TRBJ2-7; D perhaps matches TRBD2 (5 bases). This CDR3 comprises 13 residues. V gave up 1 base and J gave up 3 bases, with 7 bases separating them. CDR1 and CDR2 from the germline V gene are SGHAT and FQNNGV. The CDR3 loop is CASSLVEGYEQYF. In DNA, the CDR3 is TGTGCCAGCAGCTTAGTTGAGGGCTACGAGCAGTACTTC.

The chain is built from TRBV27 and TRBJ1-3; D is perhaps TRBD1 (5 bases). The CDR3 runs 16 residues. From germline, CDR1 is MNHEY and CDR2 SMNVEV (reference sequence). V was trimmed by 5 bases and J by 0 bases, leaving 14 bases between them. The CDR3 nucleotides are TGTGCCAGCAGTGGGCAGGGCCTGCTCTCTGGAAACACCATATATTTT. This translates into CASSGQGLLSGNTIYF.

This chain links TRBV10-3 with TRBJ2-3; no clear D. This CDR3 is built from 16 residues. The germline V and J ends were trimmed by 0 bases and 3 bases, with 13 bases remaining between them. Germline V gene lookup returns CDR1 ENHRY and CDR2 SYGVKD. The CDR3 loop reads CAISESSRLDTDTQYF. The CDR3 DNA is TGTGCCATCAGTGAGTCGAGTCGCCTAGATACAGATACGCAGTATTTT.

The CDR3 loop is CASKGQGGGDTQYF. The DNA for the CDR3 is TGTGCCAGCAAGGGACAGGGTGGAGGAGATACGCAGTATTTT. The genes are TRBV6-6 and TRBJ2-3; the match to TRBD1 covers 9 bases. CDR1 is MNHNY and CDR2 is SVGAGI in the germline V gene (reference sequence). V gave up 7 bases and J gave up 5 bases; unmatched junction bases: 7. The CDR3 is 14 amino acids.

This chain links TRBV9 with TRBJ1-1; 11 nucleotides line up with TRBD1. Trimming removed 0 bases from V and 6 bases from J; junction bases left unmatched: 10. The CDR3 covers 17 residues. CDR1 is SGDLS and CDR2 is YYNGEE in the germline V gene. CDR3 nucleotides: TGTGCCAGCAGCGTAGGACCAACTCCGGGACAGGGGGCTGAAGCTTTCTTT. This sequence encodes CASSVGPTPGQGAEAFF.

The J gene is TRBJ2-7, the V gene TRBV29-1; 9 bases match TRBD1. Unmatched junction bases numbered 2, after V lost 6 bases and J lost 5 bases. CDR1 is SQVTM and CDR2 is ANQGSEA in the germline V gene. The CDR3 is 11 residues long. The CDR3 is CSVRQGDEQYF. The CDR3 DNA is TGCAGCGTGCGACAGGGGGACGAGCAGTACTTC.

V and J are TRBV9 and TRBJ2-7; D perhaps matches TRBD2 (6 bases). The CDR3 extends over 15 amino acids. CDR1 is SGDLS, CDR2 YYNGEE, per germline. Trimming took 0 bases from V and 5 from J, leaving 15 bases between them. CDR3 sequence (DNA): TGTGCCAGCAGCGTAGGGGCGGGGTTGTGGGACGAGCAGTACTTC. Its translation: CASSVGAGLWDEQYF.

This chain uses TRBV23-1 with TRBJ1-5, with a possible D match to TRBD1 (6 bases). TRBV23-1 is an ORF for which the function is uncertain. The CDR3 is 16 amino acids. Deletions cut 4 bases from V and 4 bases from J, with 17 bases between. CDR3 DNA sequence: TGCGCCAGCAGTCGATGTCATGGGGGCGAGAATCAGCCCCAGCATTTT. It codes for CASSRCHGGENQPQHF.

The chain joins TRBV5-6 to TRBJ1-2, with 12 nucleotides matching TRBD1. Germline CDR1 SGHDT, CDR2 YYEEEE. The CDR3 extends over 16 amino acids. The J segment lost 4 bases and the V segment lost 0 bases, leaving 4 bases of the junction unmatched. This chain's CDR3 is CASSLVGQGALYGYTF. The CDR3 DNA is TGTGCCAGCAGCTTGGTGGGACAGGGGGCCCTCTATGGCTACACCTTC. Together with reference TRBV5-6 and TRBJ1-2, the CDR3 gives the full variable domain: DAGVTQSPTHLIKTRGQQVTLRCSPKSGHDTVSWYQQALGQGPQFIFQYYEEEERQRGNFPDRFSGHQFPNYSSELNVNALLLGDSALYLCASSLVGQGALYGYTFGSGTRLTVV.

The V call is TRBV19, the J call TRBJ2-5; D not resolved. The V end lost 5 bases, the J end lost 2 bases, and 3 bases lay between the germline ends. Per the germline V gene, CDR1 is LNHDA and CDR2 is SQIVND (reference sequence). This CDR3 has 11 residues. The CDR3 nucleotides read TGTGCCAGTAGTTCTCAAGAGACCCAGTACTTC. Translated, it gives CASSSQETQYF. The full variable domain, its missing parts supplied by reference TRBV19 and TRBJ2-5, is DGGITQSPKYLFRKEGQNVTLSCEQNLNHDAMYWYRQDPGQGLRLIYYSQIVNDFQKGDIAEGYSVSREKKESFPLTVTSAQKNPTAFYLCASSSQETQYFGPGTRLLVL.

This chain connects TRBV7-3 to TRBJ1-1; 11 nucleotides match TRBD1. The germline V gene has CDR1 SGHTA and CDR2 FQGTGA. The trim removed 3 bases at V and 4 bases at J, leaving 1 base unmatched. The CDR3 contains 14 residues. For the CDR3, the DNA is TGTGCCAGCAGCTTCGGGACAGGGGGCACTGAAGCTTTCTTT. Amino acids: CASSFGTGGTEAFF. Full variable domain (remainder filled in from reference TRBV7-3 and TRBJ1-1): GAGVSQTPSNKVTEKGKYVELRCDPISGHTALYWYRQSLGQGPEFLIYFQGTGAADDSGLPNDRFFAVRPEGSVSTLKIQRTERGDSAVYLCASSFGTGGTEAFFGQGTRLTVV.

The rearrangement uses TRBV2 and TRBJ2-5, with 8 bases matching TRBD1. TRBJ2-7 matches the DNA end more closely, so the J call is doubtful. Germline CDR1 reads SNHLY; CDR2 reads FYNNEI. The CDR3 is 13 residues long. CDR3 DNA: TGTGCCAGCAGTGGGACAGGGCCGTACGAGCAGTACTTC. Its protein product is CASSGTGPYEQYF.

V is TRBV18 and J is TRBJ2-5; D may be TRBD2 (6 bases). V was clipped by 3 bases and J by 4 bases, with 6 bases between them. CDR1 and CDR2 from the germline V gene are KGHSH and LQKENI. CDR3 length equals 12 residues. This CDR3 is CASSPEGETQYF. The CDR3 DNA reads TGTGCCAGCTCACCGGAGGGAGAGACCCAGTACTTC.

This chain uses TRBV11-2 with TRBJ2-7; 10 positions match TRBD1. There are 18 residues in the CDR3. Trimming removed 3 bases from V and 3 bases from J; junction bases left unmatched: 14. Germline-derived CDR1 and CDR2 are SGHAT and FQNNGV. CDR3 nucleotide sequence: TGTGCCAGCAGCTTGGCCAACACCCGGGACAGGGGATTCTACGAGCAGTACTTC. Protein sequence: CASSLANTRDRGFYEQYF. The full variable domain, with the rest looked up from reference TRBV11-2 and TRBJ2-7, is EAGVAQSPRYKIIEKRQSVAFWCNPISGHATLYWYQQILGQGPKLLIQFQNNGVVDDSQLPKDRFSAERLKGVDSTLKIQPAKLEDSAVYLCASSLANTRDRGFYEQYFGPGTRLTVT.

This chain's CDR3 is CASGLAGSTDTQYF. In DNA form, the CDR3 reads TGCGCCAGCGGGCTAGCGGGGAGCACAGATACGCAGTATTTT. The chain has TRBV10-2 and TRBJ2-3; TRBD2 matches 9 bases. Losses at the gene ends were 8 bases for V and 0 bases for J; bases not matched to a gene: 3. CDR3 length: 14 amino acids. CDR1 and CDR2 from the germline V gene are WSHSY and SAAADI.

V and J are TRBV7-9 and TRBJ1-1; D gene ambiguous. V lost 0 bases and J 1 base, leaving 6 bases between the germline ends. This CDR3 is 14 amino acids long. The germline V gene encodes CDR1 SEHNR and CDR2 FQNEAQ (reference sequence). CDR3 DNA sequence: TGTGCCAGCAGCTTAGCGCGGGGGAACACTGAAGCTTTCTTT. Translated: CASSLARGNTEAFF.

CDR3 sequence: CASSQRLAGGIGELFF. DNA of the CDR3: TGTGCCAGCAGCCAAAGACTAGCGGGGGGGATTGGGGAGCTGTTTTTT. This chain uses TRBV7-2 with TRBJ2-2, with 14 bases lining up with TRBD2. Germline values: CDR1 SGHTA, CDR2 FQGNSA. V was pared by 5 bases and J by 8 bases, with 7 bases of the junction left unmatched. This CDR3 is 16 amino acids long.

This chain joins TRBV25-1 and TRBJ2-7; possibly TRBD1 for D (6 bases). The end of the DNA fits TRBJ2-5 better, so the J call may be wrong. CDR1 MGHDK and CDR2 SYGVNS come from the germline V gene. There are 14 residues in the CDR3. CDR3 coding DNA: TGTGCCAGCAGTTCCCGGACAGCTCAAGAGACCCAGTACTTC. It yields the protein CASSSRTAQETQYF.

The J gene is TRBJ2-2, the V gene TRBV7-2, with TRBD2 matching over 14 bases. Trimming took 4 bases from V and 4 from J; bases not matched to a gene: 11. Germline V gene data show CDR1 as SGHTA and CDR2 as FQGNSA. This CDR3 comprises 19 residues. CDR3 sequence: CASSSPGRLAGGRTGELFF. In DNA form, the CDR3 reads TGTGCCAGCAGCTCCCCCGGGAGACTAGCGGGGGGGCGCACCGGGGAGCTGTTTTTT.

Here the CDR3 reads CASSRQTGEQYF. The CDR3 bases are TGTGCCAGCAGCCGCCAGACCGGGGAGCAGTACTTC. The chain is built from TRBV7-2 and TRBJ2-7; no clear D. This CDR3 contains 12 residues. The germline V gene has CDR1 SGHTA and CDR2 FQGNSA. V dropped 5 bases and J dropped 7 bases, with 12 bases sitting between them.

The CDR3 coding sequence is TGTGCCAGCAGCTTAGAGCCCAGGGGGCAGGGCTATGGCTACACCTTC. Its translation: CASSLEPRGQGYGYTF. V and J are TRBV7-2 and TRBJ1-2, with TRBD1 matching over 8 bases. V trimming: 1 base; J trimming: 4 bases; junction bases outside the gene matches: 8. The length of the CDR3 is 16 residues. Germline lookup yields CDR1 SGHTA and CDR2 FQGNSA.

J is TRBJ1-2 and V is TRBV12-2; TRBD1, the D gene given by the table, was not confirmed from the DNA. TRBV12-2 is recorded as a pseudogene. This CDR3 region has 11 residues. In nucleotides, the CDR3 is TGTGCAAGTCGCTTCAGGGTTGGCTACACCTTC. Encoded protein: CASRFRVGYTF.

V and J are TRBV7-9 and TRBJ2-1, with TRBD1 matching over 11 bases. V was pared by 0 bases and J by 5 bases, with 6 bases of the junction left unmatched. Germline V gene data show CDR1 as SEHNR and CDR2 as FQNEAQ (reference sequence). The CDR3 covers 17 residues. The CDR3 DNA reads as TGTGCCAGCAGCTTAGCGTGGACAGGGGGCTCTCACAATGAGCAGTTCTTC. This codes for CASSLAWTGGSHNEQFF.

This chain uses TRBV4-3 with TRBJ2-5; 7 nucleotides line up with TRBD1. The germline CDR1 and CDR2 sequences are LGHNA and YSLEER. With 2 bases clipped from V and 0 bases from J, the junction kept 3 bases outside the gene matches. There are 15 residues in the CDR3. The CDR3 protein is CASSQKTGDQETQYF. In DNA form, the CDR3 reads TGCGCCAGCAGCCAAAAAACAGGGGACCAAGAGACCCAGTACTTC.